The source of this T cell receptor beta chain is a study of blood T cell repertoires in COVID-19. Background on the study: Samples of COVID-19 (acute and convalescent) were obtained from the United States, Italy and Spain.

Per the original data handling: By means of reference gene primer amplification, nucleated cell counts were estimated. The method was immunoSEQ multiplex PCR; TCRdb's version includes in-frame clones alone and lacks a portion of them. The V and J calls and clone size come from that table; D and trimming were worked out from the DNA. The repertoire holds 250,000 to 300,000 clones, with approximately 90% as singletons. The TCR was taken from a woman in her twenties or thirties who had recovered from COVID-19. The specimen was peripheral blood.

Written as DNA, the CDR3 is TGTGCCAGCAGCGTAGGTCAGCGGGGGGACAGCGAGCAGTACTTC. Encoded protein: CASSVGQRGDSEQYF. The chain uses TRBV9 and TRBJ2-7; TRBD2 aligns across 9 bases. The length of the CDR3 is 15 residues. Germline values: CDR1 SGDLS, CDR2 YYNGEE. V shed 0 bases and J 6 bases; nucleotides not matched to a gene: 7. Based on the CDR3 plus reference TRBV9 and TRBJ2-7, the full variable domain is DSGVTQTPKHLITATGQRVTLRCSPRSGDLSVYWYQQSLDQGLQFLIQYYNGEERAKGNILERFSAQQFPDLHSELNLSSLELGDSALYFCASSVGQRGDSEQYFGPGTRLTVT.